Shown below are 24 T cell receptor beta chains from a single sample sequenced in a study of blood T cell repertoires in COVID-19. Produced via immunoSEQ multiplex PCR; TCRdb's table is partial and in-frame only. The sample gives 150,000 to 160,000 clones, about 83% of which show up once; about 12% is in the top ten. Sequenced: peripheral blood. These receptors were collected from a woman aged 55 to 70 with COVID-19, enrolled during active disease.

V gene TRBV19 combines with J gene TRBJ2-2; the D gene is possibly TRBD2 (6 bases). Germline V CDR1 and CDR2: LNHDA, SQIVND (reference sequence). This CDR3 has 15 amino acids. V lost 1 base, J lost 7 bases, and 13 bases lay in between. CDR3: CASSIGGTVVGELFF. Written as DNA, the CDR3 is TGTGCCAGTAGTATAGGCGGGACGGTCGTCGGGGAGCTGTTTTTT.

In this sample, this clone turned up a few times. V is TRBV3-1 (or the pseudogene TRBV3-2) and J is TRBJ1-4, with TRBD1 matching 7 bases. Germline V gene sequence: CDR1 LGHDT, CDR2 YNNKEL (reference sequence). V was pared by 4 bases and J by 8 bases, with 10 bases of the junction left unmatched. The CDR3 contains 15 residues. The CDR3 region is CASSRIQGQSEKLFF. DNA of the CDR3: TGTGCCAGCAGCCGAATACAGGGACAGTCGGAAAAACTGTTTTTT.

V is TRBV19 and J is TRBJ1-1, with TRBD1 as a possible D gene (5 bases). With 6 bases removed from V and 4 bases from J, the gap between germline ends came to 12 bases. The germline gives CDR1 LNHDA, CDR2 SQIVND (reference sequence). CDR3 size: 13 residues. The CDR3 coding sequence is TGTGCCAGTAGAGGACAAGATTTCACTGAAGCTTTCTTT. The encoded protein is CASRGQDFTEAFF.

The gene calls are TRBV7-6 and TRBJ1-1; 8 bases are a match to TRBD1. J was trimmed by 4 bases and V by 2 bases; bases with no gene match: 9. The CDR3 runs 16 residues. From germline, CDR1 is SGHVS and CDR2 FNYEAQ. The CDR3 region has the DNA TGTGCCAGCAGCTTAATTGACAGGGGCTGGGGCACTGAAGCTTTCTTT. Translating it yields CASSLIDRGWGTEAFF.

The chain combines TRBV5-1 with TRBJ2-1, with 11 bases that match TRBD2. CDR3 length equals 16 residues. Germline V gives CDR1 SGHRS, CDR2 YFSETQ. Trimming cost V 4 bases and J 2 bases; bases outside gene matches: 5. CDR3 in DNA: TGCGCCAGCAGCCCACTGACTAGCGGGACCTACAATGAGCAGTTCTTC. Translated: CASSPLTSGTYNEQFF.

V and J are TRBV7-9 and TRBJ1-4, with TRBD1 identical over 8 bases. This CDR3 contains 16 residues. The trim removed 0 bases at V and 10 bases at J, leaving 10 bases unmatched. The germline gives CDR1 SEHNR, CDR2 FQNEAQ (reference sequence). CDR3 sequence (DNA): TGTGCCAGCAGCTTAGCCCAGGGGGCAGCCCAAGGAAAACTGTTTTTT. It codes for CASSLAQGAAQGKLFF. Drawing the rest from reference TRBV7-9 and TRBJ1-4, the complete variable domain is DTGVSQNPRHKITKRGQNVTFRCDPISEHNRLYWYRQTLGQGPEFLTYFQNEAQLEKSRLLSDRFSAERPKGSFSTLEIQRTEQGDSAMYLCASSLAQGAAQGKLFFGSGTQLSVL.

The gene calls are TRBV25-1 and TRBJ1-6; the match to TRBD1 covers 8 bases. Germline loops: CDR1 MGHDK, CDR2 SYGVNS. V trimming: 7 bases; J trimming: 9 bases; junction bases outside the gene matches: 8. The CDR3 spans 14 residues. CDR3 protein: CASTITGGISPLHF. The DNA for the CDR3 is TGTGCCAGCACCATAACAGGGGGTATTTCACCCCTCCACTTT.

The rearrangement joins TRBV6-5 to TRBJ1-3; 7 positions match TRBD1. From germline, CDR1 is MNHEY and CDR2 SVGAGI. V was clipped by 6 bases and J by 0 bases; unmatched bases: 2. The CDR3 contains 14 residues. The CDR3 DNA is TGTGCCAGCAGCGAGGGGGCCTCTGGAAACACCATATATTTT. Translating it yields CASSEGASGNTIYF.

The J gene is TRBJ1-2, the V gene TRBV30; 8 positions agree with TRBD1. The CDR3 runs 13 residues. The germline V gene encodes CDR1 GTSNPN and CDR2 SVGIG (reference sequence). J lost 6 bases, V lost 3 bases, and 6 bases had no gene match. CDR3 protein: CAWSGQGANGYTF. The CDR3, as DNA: TGTGCCTGGAGCGGACAGGGTGCGAATGGCTACACCTTC. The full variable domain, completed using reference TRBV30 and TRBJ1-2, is SQTIHQWPATLVQPVGSPLSLECTVEGTSNPNLYWYRQAAGRGLQLLFYSVGIGQISSEVPQNLSASRPQDRQFILSSKKLLLSDSGFYLCAWSGQGANGYTFGSGTRLTVV.

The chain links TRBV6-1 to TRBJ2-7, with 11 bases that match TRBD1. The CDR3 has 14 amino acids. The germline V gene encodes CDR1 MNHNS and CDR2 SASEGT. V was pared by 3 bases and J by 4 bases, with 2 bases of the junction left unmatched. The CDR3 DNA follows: TGTGCCAGCAGTGACCGGGACAGGGGGTACGAGCAGTACTTC. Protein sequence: CASSDRDRGYEQYF.

The CDR3 is CASSQGGHNEQFF. The CDR3 bases are TGTGCCAGCAGCCAAGGGGGCCACAATGAGCAGTTCTTC. The chain is built from TRBV14 and TRBJ2-1; D may be TRBD1 (5 bases). V shed 1 base and J shed 5 bases, with 6 bases lying between them. CDR3 length equals 13 residues. The germline gives CDR1 SGHDN, CDR2 FVKESK.

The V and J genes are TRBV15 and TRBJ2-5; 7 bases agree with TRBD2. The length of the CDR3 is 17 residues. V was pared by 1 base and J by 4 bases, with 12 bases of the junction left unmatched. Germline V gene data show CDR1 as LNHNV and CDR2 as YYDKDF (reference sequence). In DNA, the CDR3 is TGTGCCACCAGCAGAGGGGGGGGTAGCGGGTCGTCAGAGACCCAGTACTTC. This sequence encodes CATSRGGGSGSSETQYF.

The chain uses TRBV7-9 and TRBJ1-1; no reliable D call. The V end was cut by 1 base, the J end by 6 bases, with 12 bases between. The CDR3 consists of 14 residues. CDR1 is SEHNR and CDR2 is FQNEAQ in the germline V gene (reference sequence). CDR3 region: CASSLVDWAAEAFF. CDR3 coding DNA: TGTGCCAGCAGCTTAGTGGACTGGGCAGCTGAAGCTTTCTTT. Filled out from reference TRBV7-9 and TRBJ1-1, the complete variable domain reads DTGVSQNPRHKITKRGQNVTFRCDPISEHNRLYWYRQTLGQGPEFLTYFQNEAQLEKSRLLSDRFSAERPKGSFSTLEIQRTEQGDSAMYLCASSLVDWAAEAFFGQGTRLTVV.

This CDR3 reads CASSRTGGKASYNSPLHF. CDR3 bases: TGTGCCAGCAGCCGGACAGGGGGCAAAGCATCCTATAATTCACCCCTCCACTTT. The chain carries TRBV13 and TRBJ1-6; 11 bases align to TRBD1. The V gene's germline CDR1 is PRHDT and CDR2 FYEKMQ (reference sequence). The CDR3 extends over 18 amino acids. V was clipped by 5 bases and J by 1 base; unmatched bases: 7. Full variable domain (missing parts from reference TRBV13 and TRBJ1-6): AAGVIQSPRHLIKEKRETATLKCYPIPRHDTVYWYQQGPGQDPQFLISFYEKMQSDKGSIPDRFSAQQFSDYHSELNMSSLELGDSALYFCASSRTGGKASYNSPLHFGNGTRLTVT.

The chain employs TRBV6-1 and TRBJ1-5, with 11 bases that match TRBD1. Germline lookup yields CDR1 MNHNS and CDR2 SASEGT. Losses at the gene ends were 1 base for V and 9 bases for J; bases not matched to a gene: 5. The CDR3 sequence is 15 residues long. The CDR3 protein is CASSEGGQGGWPQHF. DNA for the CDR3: TGTGCCAGCAGTGAAGGGGGACAGGGGGGATGGCCCCAGCATTTT.

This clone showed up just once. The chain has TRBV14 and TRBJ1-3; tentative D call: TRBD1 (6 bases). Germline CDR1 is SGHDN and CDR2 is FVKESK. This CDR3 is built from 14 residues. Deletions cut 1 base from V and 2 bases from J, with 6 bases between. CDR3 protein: CASSQGTAGNTIYF. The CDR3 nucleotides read TGTGCCAGCAGCCAAGGGACAGCTGGAAACACCATATATTTT.

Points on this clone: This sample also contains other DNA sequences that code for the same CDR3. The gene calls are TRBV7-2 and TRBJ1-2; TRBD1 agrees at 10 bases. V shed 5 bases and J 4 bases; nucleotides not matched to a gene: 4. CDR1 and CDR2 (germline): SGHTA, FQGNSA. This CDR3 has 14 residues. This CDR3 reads CASSTRDRGYGYTF. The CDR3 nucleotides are TGTGCCAGCAGCACCCGGGACAGGGGCTATGGCTACACCTTC.

The CDR3 nucleotides are TGTGCCAGCAGCTTGGACAGGGTGGGTGGCTACACCTTC. This sequence encodes CASSLDRVGGYTF. This chain uses TRBV5-5 with TRBJ1-2, with D possibly matching TRBD1 (6 bases). This CDR3 contains 13 residues. The ends were cut back, 0 bases at V and 7 bases at J, with 10 bases in the middle. Germline V CDR1 and CDR2: SGHKS, YYEKEE (reference sequence).

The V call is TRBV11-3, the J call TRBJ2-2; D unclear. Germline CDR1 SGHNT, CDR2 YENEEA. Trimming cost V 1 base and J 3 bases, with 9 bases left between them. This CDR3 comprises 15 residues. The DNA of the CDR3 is TGTGCCAGCAGCTTAGGACTCACCGACACCGGGGAGCTGTTTTTT. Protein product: CASSLGLTDTGELFF.

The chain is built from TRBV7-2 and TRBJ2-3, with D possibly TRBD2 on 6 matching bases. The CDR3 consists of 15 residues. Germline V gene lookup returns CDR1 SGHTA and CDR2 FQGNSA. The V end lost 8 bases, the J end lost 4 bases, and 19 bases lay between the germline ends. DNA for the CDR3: TGTGCCAGCGCCCAATCCGGGAGCGCTGCAGATACGCAGTATTTT. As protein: CASAQSGSAADTQYF.

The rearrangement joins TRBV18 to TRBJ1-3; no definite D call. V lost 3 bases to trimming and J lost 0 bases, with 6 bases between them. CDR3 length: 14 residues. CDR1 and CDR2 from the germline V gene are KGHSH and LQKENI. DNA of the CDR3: TGTGCCAGCTCACCCGAGAGCTCTGGAAACACCATATATTTT. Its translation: CASSPESSGNTIYF.

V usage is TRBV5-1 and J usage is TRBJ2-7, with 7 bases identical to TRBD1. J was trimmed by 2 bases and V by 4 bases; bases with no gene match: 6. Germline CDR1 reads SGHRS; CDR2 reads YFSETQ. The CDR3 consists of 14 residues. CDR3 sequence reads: CASSSRTGTYEQYF. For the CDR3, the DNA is TGCGCCAGCAGCAGCCGGACAGGTACCTACGAGCAGTACTTC.

The CDR3 DNA follows: TGCGCCAGCAGCTATTTTGGACAGGGGAAAAATGTGTTTTTT. Amino acids: CASSYFGQGKNVFF. The chain employs TRBV5-1 and TRBJ1-4; 9 positions agree with TRBD1. Germline CDR1 reads SGHRS; CDR2 reads YFSETQ. There are 14 residues in the CDR3. V lost 3 bases and J lost 15; bases outside the gene matches: 12.

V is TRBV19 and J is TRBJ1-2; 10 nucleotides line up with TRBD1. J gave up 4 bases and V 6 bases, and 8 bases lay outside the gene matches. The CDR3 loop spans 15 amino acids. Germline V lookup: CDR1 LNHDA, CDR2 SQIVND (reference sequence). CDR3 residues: CASSLRDRGIYGYTF. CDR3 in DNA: TGTGCCAGTAGCCTGAGGGACAGGGGCATCTATGGCTACACCTTC.